One sample yielded the 22 T cell receptor beta chains listed below, sequenced in a study of T cells in Graves' hyperthyroidism and ophthalmopathy. Regions amplified from RNA transcripts were the TCR beta CDR3 regions. The HTBI set primed first-round TCR CDR3 RT-PCR. MiXCR, applied by TCRdb to the multiplex PCR reads, yields one record per CDR3 protein. Of some 370,000 distinct CDR3 sequences listed, 15% to 20% are singletons. What was sequenced was blood. The receptors were sampled from a woman aged 25 to 39 with Graves' hyperthyroidism that later progressed to Graves' ophthalmopathy.

This clonotype was seen many times. The chain combines TRBV20-1 with TRBJ2-7; perhaps D is TRBD1 or TRBD2 (5 bases each). Germline V lookup: CDR1 DFQATT, CDR2 SNEGSKA (reference sequence). Trimming cost V 0 bases and J 4 bases, with 25 bases left between them. The CDR3 runs 18 residues. CDR3: CSARDYARGRVIVYEQYF. Here the CDR3 DNA reads TGCAGTGCTAGAGATTACGCTCGGGGCAGGGTGATAGTTTACGAGCAGTACTTC.

The chain combines TRBV10-2 with TRBJ2-5; 7 positions match TRBD2. Germline lookup yields CDR1 WSHSY and CDR2 SAAADI. V shed 7 bases, J shed 5 bases, and the junction held 7 bases outside the gene matches. The CDR3 covers 13 residues. The CDR3 region is CASNGLVGETQYF. DNA for the CDR3: TGCGCCAGCAACGGACTAGTGGGCGAGACCCAGTACTTC.

J is TRBJ2-5 and V is TRBV7-9; D might be TRBD1 (6 bases). The CDR3 runs 14 residues. Trimming pared 5 bases from V and 0 bases from J, leaving 10 bases between. Germline V gene data show CDR1 as SEHNR and CDR2 as FQNEAQ (reference sequence). The CDR3 region has the DNA TGTGCCAGCAGCCTACAGGGACACCAAGAGACCCAGTACTTC. This gives the protein CASSLQGHQETQYF.

This clonotype came up many times. The CDR3 loop reads CASSLVEGQPQHF. CDR3 DNA sequence: TGCGCCAGCAGCTTGGTTGAGGGTCAGCCCCAGCATTTT. The chain combines TRBV5-1 with TRBJ1-5, with D unclear. CDR1 and CDR2 (germline): SGHRS, YFSETQ. V dropped 0 bases and J dropped 6 bases, with 7 bases sitting between them. This CDR3 is 13 amino acids long.

At least ten counts were recorded for this clonotype. The V and J genes are TRBV20-1 and TRBJ1-1, with D perhaps matching TRBD1 (5 bases). From germline, CDR1 is DFQATT and CDR2 SNEGSKA (reference sequence). CDR3 length equals 14 residues. The V gene lost 4 bases and the J gene lost 2 bases, with 14 bases spanning the gap. The CDR3 DNA reads as TGCAGTGCTATCCCAGGACATCGTAACACTGAAGCTTTCTTT. It yields the protein CSAIPGHRNTEAFF.

This clonotype was picked up many times. The DNA of the CDR3 is TGTGCCAGCCGTACTGGAAACACCATATATTTT. This gives the protein CASRTGNTIYF. The chain couples TRBV2 to TRBJ1-3; no definite D call. V lost 8 bases and J 2 bases, leaving 4 bases between the germline ends. The CDR3 has 11 amino acids. CDR1 is SNHLY, CDR2 FYNNEI, per germline.

The J gene is TRBJ2-1, the V gene TRBV29-1, with 8 bases aligning to TRBD2. Trimming took 1 base from V and 12 from J; bases not matched to a gene: 11. The CDR3 extends over 14 amino acids. Per the germline V gene, CDR1 is SQVTM and CDR2 is ANQGSEA. In nucleotides, the CDR3 is TGCAGCGTTGAAGGGTGGACTAGCTCCCGGGGGCAGTTCTTC. Its protein product is CSVEGWTSSRGQFF.

The gene calls are TRBV5-1 and TRBJ2-7; TRBD2 might be the D (6 bases). The germline CDR1 and CDR2 sequences are SGHRS and YFSETQ. The CDR3 consists of 16 residues. V was shortened by 3 bases and J by 0 bases, with 16 bases between the two germline ends. Here the CDR3 reads CASSSSAAGSSYEQYF. The CDR3 DNA reads as TGCGCCAGCAGCTCGTCCGCGGCGGGATCCTCCTACGAGCAGTACTTC.

This clonotype was recorded many times. The rearrangement joins TRBV6-1 to TRBJ2-5; D is perhaps TRBD1 (6 bases). CDR3 length: 14 amino acids. From germline, CDR1 is MNHNS and CDR2 SASEGT. Between the trimmed V and J ends, which lost 3 bases and 5 bases, there was a span of 13 bases. CDR3 residues: CASSDLQGGETQYF. The DNA for the CDR3 is TGTGCCAGCAGTGATCTACAGGGTGGCGAGACCCAGTACTTC.

V usage is TRBV6-1 and J usage is TRBJ2-5, with TRBD1 identical over 7 bases. The CDR3 spans 17 residues. Losses at the gene ends were 6 bases for V and 1 base for J; bases not matched to a gene: 14. The germline CDR1 and CDR2 sequences are MNHNS and SASEGT. The CDR3 spells CASRNPPRGGGQETQYF. The CDR3 nucleotides read TGTGCCAGCAGAAACCCCCCGAGAGGGGGCGGCCAAGAGACCCAGTACTTC.

CDR3 loop: CASSVREAYEQFF. CDR3 nucleotide sequence: TGTGCCAGCAGCGTTCGGGAGGCTTATGAGCAGTTCTTC. The chain links TRBV9 to TRBJ2-1, with 7 bases aligning to TRBD2. CDR3 length equals 13 residues. J gave up 8 bases and V 2 bases, and 4 bases lay outside the gene matches. CDR1 SGDLS and CDR2 YYNGEE come from the germline V gene.

The rearrangement uses TRBV6-5 and TRBJ1-1; D gene ambiguous. The germline V and J ends were trimmed by 0 bases and 0 bases, with 8 bases remaining between them. CDR1 and CDR2 (germline): MNHEY, SVGAGI. The CDR3 covers 15 residues. CDR3 protein: CASSYSSPLNTEAFF. In DNA form, the CDR3 reads TGTGCCAGCAGTTACTCGTCACCATTGAACACTGAAGCTTTCTTT.

This clonotype was seen repeatedly, ten times or more. The chain joins TRBV6-1 to TRBJ2-1, with 11 bases identical to TRBD2. The J segment lost 2 bases and the V segment lost 6 bases, leaving 9 bases of the junction unmatched. Germline V gene lookup returns CDR1 MNHNS and CDR2 SASEGT. The CDR3 runs 17 residues. Here the CDR3 DNA reads TGTGCCAGCAGAAAGTCTAGCGGGGGGTACGCCTACAATGAGCAGTTCTTC. Its protein is CASRKSSGGYAYNEQFF.

This clonotype appeared a few times. A much larger clone lies a single base off, so this may be a read error. The genes are TRBV6-8 and TRBJ2-1, with 13 positions matching TRBD2. The CDR3 has 15 residues. CDR1 MNHGY and CDR2 SAAAGT come from the germline V gene. CDR3 DNA sequence: TGTGTCAGCAGTTACCGGACTAGCGGGGGCAATGAGCAGTTCTTC. It encodes CVSSYRTSGGNEQFF.

Details on this clonotype: A junction end diverges from the germline sequence, so it may reflect a read error. The rearrangement uses TRBV28 and TRBJ2-2, with 7 bases that match TRBD2. Germline V CDR1 and CDR2: MDHEN, SYDVKM. This CDR3 is built from 16 residues. The CDR3 DNA reads TGTGCCAGCCGAGGGAGGGGAGTGGGGAACACTGGGGAGCTGTTTTTT. Translated: CASRGRGVGNTGELFF.

This sequence joins TRBV20-1 and TRBJ2-1; a possible D gene is TRBD2 (6 bases). V lost 1 base and J 8 bases, leaving 15 bases between the germline ends. Germline V gives CDR1 DFQATT, CDR2 SNEGSKA (reference sequence). The CDR3 runs to 14 residues. The CDR3 is CSARALTSRHEQFF. The CDR3 nucleotides are TGCAGTGCTAGAGCTTTAACTAGCAGGCATGAGCAGTTCTTC.

This clonotype occurred many times. The chain recombines TRBV5-4 with TRBJ1-1; no reliable D call. Germline V gives CDR1 SGHNT, CDR2 YYREEE (reference sequence). This CDR3 has 17 residues. Between the trimmed V and J ends, which lost 3 bases and 3 bases, there was a span of 21 bases. The CDR3 protein is CASSSAGIWERDTEAFF. The CDR3, as DNA: TGTGCCAGCAGCTCGGCGGGGATATGGGAGCGAGACACTGAAGCTTTCTTT.

This clonotype was counted many times. This sequence joins TRBV20-1 and TRBJ1-2, with D possibly matching TRBD1 (6 bases). CDR3 length equals 13 residues. Germline CDR1 DFQATT, CDR2 SNEGSKA (reference sequence). V was cut by 3 bases and J by 2 bases, with 10 bases left in between. The CDR3 nucleotides read TGCAGTGCTAGCCTCCAGGGGAACTATGGCTACACCTTC. Its protein product is CSASLQGNYGYTF.

To note about this clonotype: A much larger clone lies a single base off, so this may be a read error. This chain joins TRBV20-1 and TRBJ1-5; D unresolved. Germline CDR1 DFQATT, CDR2 SNEGSKA (reference sequence). The CDR3 consists of 15 residues. In DNA form, the CDR3 reads TGCAGTGCTAGAGTCCCCGGGAGAAGCAATCAGCCCCAGCGTTTT. This gives the protein CSARVPGRSNQPQRF.

This clonotype was found a few times. The chain joins TRBV15 to TRBJ1-3; no clear D gene. Germline loops: CDR1 LNHNV, CDR2 YYDKDF (reference sequence). V lost 4 bases to trimming and J lost 4 bases, with 11 bases between them. CDR3 length: 14 residues. The CDR3 DNA sequence: TGTGCCACCAGCAACGGGCGGGGAGGAAACACCATATATTTT. Protein product: CATSNGRGGNTIYF.

This clonotype was counted ten times or more. The chain carries TRBV20-1 and TRBJ2-1, with no clear D. Germline V CDR1 and CDR2: DFQATT, SNEGSKA (reference sequence). The CDR3 consists of 14 residues. V lost 3 bases and J 0 bases, leaving 9 bases between the germline ends. CDR3 nucleotides: TGCAGTGCTAGGTCCCCCCCCTCCTACAATGAGCAGTTCTTC. It yields the protein CSARSPPSYNEQFF.

This clonotype was seen repeatedly, ten times or more. The chain uses TRBV2 and TRBJ2-4; D unresolved. The CDR3 loop spans 13 amino acids. V was clipped by 6 bases and J by 2 bases, with 8 bases between them. Germline loops: CDR1 SNHLY, CDR2 FYNNEI. CDR3 sequence: CASRHETKNIQYF. CDR3 DNA sequence: TGTGCCAGCAGACACGAAACCAAAAACATTCAGTACTTC.